The clone carrying this T cell receptor (beta chain) was recorded a few times. The CDR3 loop spans 14 amino acids. CDR1 and CDR2 (germline): MNHNS, SASEGT. Trimming removed 8 bases from V and 1 base from J, with 11 bases in between. These data originate in a study of T-cell memory formation after mild COVID-19. Constant-segment primers and 5'RACE yielded cDNA libraries for TCR alpha and TCR beta, each carrying sample barcodes and UMIs. TCRdb analysed the 5' RACE reads with MiXCR anew, one entry per CDR3 protein. The table shows around 200,000 distinct CDR3 sequences, with approximately 18% occurring only once.

V gene TRBV6-1 combines with J gene TRBJ2-2; TRBD2 might be the D (5 bases). The source material was PBMCs or a T cell subset sorted from them (not recorded which). The clonotype was recovered from a man between 18 and 35 years old who had mild COVID-19 (a few samples of this study predate the infection). Cell type and time point are not known. CDR3 amino acids: CASLERVNTGELFF. The CDR3 coding sequence is TGTGCCAGCCTTGAGAGGGTGAACACCGGGGAGCTGTTTTTT.